One and the same sample provided the 22 T cell receptor beta chains below, sequenced in a study of shared clonotypes between healthy human individuals. It was CD45RO-negative cells, positively selected for CCR7, that made up naive CD8 cells, with terminally differentiated effector memory CD45RA+ cells excluded. Measured with immunoSEQ multiplex PCR; TCRdb has only the in-frame clones, and not every one. The profile shows 750,000 to 1,000,000 clones, 85% to 95% of them singletons. Sequences were obtained from naive CD8+ T cells sorted from blood. The receptors stem from a man aged 25 to 40 in good health.

This clone was seen once. V usage is TRBV6-5 and J usage is TRBJ1-2; TRBD1 might be the D (6 bases). Germline lookup yields CDR1 MNHEY and CDR2 SVGAGI. V dropped 9 bases and J dropped 0 bases, with 11 bases sitting between them. The CDR3 has 13 residues. CDR3 protein: CASTGGPNYGYTF. The CDR3 DNA reads as TGTGCCAGTACCGGGGGGCCTAACTATGGCTACACCTTC.

The V call is TRBV27, the J call TRBJ2-7; D might be TRBD1 (5 bases). The germline V gene has CDR1 MNHEY and CDR2 SMNVEV (reference sequence). The germline V and J ends were trimmed by 2 bases and 4 bases, with 15 bases remaining between them. The CDR3 length is 15 residues. The CDR3 region has the DNA TGTGCCAGCAGTTTAGGCAGGGCCCTTGCTTACGAGCAGTACTTC. Protein: CASSLGRALAYEQYF.

The V and J genes are TRBV9 and TRBJ1-3, with unresolved D. The germline gives CDR1 SGDLS, CDR2 YYNGEE. Trimming left V 6 bases short and J 6 bases short, with 13 bases between. This CDR3 is 13 amino acids long. The CDR3 nucleotides are TGTGCCAGCAAGGACGGAATAACAAACACCATATATTTT. Protein product: CASKDGITNTIYF.

V usage is TRBV7-9 and J usage is TRBJ2-7, with TRBD1 identical over 7 bases. In germline, CDR1 is SEHNR, CDR2 FQNEAQ (reference sequence). This CDR3 comprises 14 residues. V gave up 5 bases and J gave up 4 bases; unmatched junction bases: 8. The CDR3 bases are TGTGCCAGCAGCCCAAGGGGGCTTTTTTACGAGCAGTACTTC. Translation: CASSPRGLFYEQYF.

This clone was counted between two and nine times. This chain joins TRBV10-1 and TRBJ2-7; D ambiguous. This CDR3 spans 11 amino acids. V gave up 10 bases and J gave up 6 bases, with 13 bases separating them. Germline CDR1 is WNHNN and CDR2 is SYGVQD (reference sequence). The CDR3 sequence: CATGPIGEQYF. CDR3 nucleotide sequence: TGCGCCACCGGACCAATTGGCGAGCAGTACTTC.

The chain uses TRBV5-4 and TRBJ2-3; TRBD1 matches 10 bases. Trimming removed 3 bases from V and 4 bases from J; junction bases left unmatched: 8. Germline assignment: CDR1 SGHNT and CDR2 YYREEE (reference sequence). CDR3 length equals 16 residues. Here the CDR3 DNA reads TGTGCCAGCAGCTCCGGGTTGGGACAGGGGCCAGATACGCAGTATTTT. Translation: CASSSGLGQGPDTQYF.

The chain recombines TRBV6-5 with TRBJ1-5; 7 nucleotides line up with TRBD1. Germline CDR1 reads MNHEY; CDR2 reads SVGAGI. This CDR3 contains 16 residues. The trim removed 0 bases at V and 4 bases at J, leaving 6 bases unmatched. CDR3 DNA sequence: TGTGCCAGCAGTTACTCCGCAGGGGGAGGTAATCAGCCCCAGCATTTT. This encodes CASSYSAGGGNQPQHF.

J is TRBJ2-7 and V is TRBV27; weak D call: TRBD2 (6 bases). The CDR3 is 16 residues long. The germline V and J ends were trimmed by 0 bases and 7 bases, with 19 bases remaining between them. Germline CDR1 reads MNHEY; CDR2 reads SMNVEV (reference sequence). The DNA of the CDR3 is TGTGCCAGCAGTTTATCGTACAGTTCCTGGGGGGATGAGCAGTACTTC. As protein: CASSLSYSSWGDEQYF.

V and J are TRBV21-1 and TRBJ2-1. TRBV21-1 counts as a pseudogene. The CDR3 length is 11 residues. CDR3 DNA sequence: TGTGCCAGCAGCAAAGCGCCTGAGCAGTTCTTC. This translates into CASSKAPEQFF.

J is TRBJ2-3 and V is TRBV5-1, with 14 bases that match TRBD2. Trimming at V came to 4 bases and at J to 6 bases, leaving 13 bases not matched to a gene. Looked up from germline, CDR1 is SGHRS and CDR2 is YFSETQ. There are 18 residues in the CDR3. The CDR3 nucleotides are TGCGCCAGCAGCCCAGGGACTAGCGGGAGACACACCACTGATACGCAGTATTTT. Translating it yields CASSPGTSGRHTTDTQYF. Together with reference TRBV5-1 and TRBJ2-3, the CDR3 gives the full variable domain: KAGVTQTPRYLIKTRGQQVTLSCSPISGHRSVSWYQQTPGQGLQFLFEYFSETQRNKGNFPGRFSGRQFSNSRSEMNVSTLELGDSALYLCASSPGTSGRHTTDTQYFGPGTRLTVL.

The V call is TRBV27, the J call TRBJ2-1; D possibly matches TRBD1 or TRBD2 (5 bases each). The V and J ends lost 6 bases and 0 bases respectively, with 18 bases between them. The length of the CDR3 is 17 residues. CDR1 and CDR2 (germline): MNHEY, SMNVEV (reference sequence). CDR3 sequence reads: CASSLGASRRSYNEQFF. CDR3 DNA sequence: TGTGCCAGCAGCTTAGGGGCTAGCCGCCGCTCCTACAATGAGCAGTTCTTC.

In this sample, this clone turned up once. The CDR3 DNA reads as TGTGCCAGCAGCTTGGAGGGGCAGGCCTTTGGCACCGGGGAGCTGTTTTTT. Translation gives CASSLEGQAFGTGELFF. This chain uses TRBV5-5 with TRBJ2-2; tentatively, D is TRBD1 (5 bases). Per the germline V gene, CDR1 is SGHKS and CDR2 is YYEKEE (reference sequence). V lost 0 bases to trimming and J lost 4 bases, with 16 bases between them. The CDR3 runs 17 residues.

The genes are TRBV7-3 and TRBJ2-1; 9 nucleotides match TRBD2. J was trimmed by 8 bases and V by 2 bases; bases with no gene match: 10. The length of the CDR3 is 16 residues. Germline loops: CDR1 SGHTA, CDR2 FQGTGA. CDR3 in amino acids: CASSLVVSGSLDEQFF. Here the CDR3 DNA reads TGTGCCAGCAGCTTAGTTGTTAGCGGGAGTTTGGATGAGCAGTTCTTC.

Concerning this clone: At the DNA level, this CDR3 is encoded by other sequences in the same sample as well. This chain uses TRBV19 with TRBJ2-7; D is possibly TRBD1 (6 bases). The CDR3 totals 15 residues. Trimming shortened V by 3 bases and J by 0 bases, and 12 bases separated the two germline ends. CDR1 LNHDA and CDR2 SQIVND come from the germline V gene (reference sequence). The CDR3 reads CASSISRGTSYEQYF. CDR3 coding DNA: TGTGCCAGTAGTATTAGCAGGGGCACCTCCTACGAGCAGTACTTC.

The rearrangement joins TRBV27 to TRBJ2-7; a weak D match, TRBD2 (6 bases). This CDR3 region has 15 residues. The V gene's germline CDR1 is MNHEY and CDR2 SMNVEV (reference sequence). V lost 2 bases and J lost 4, with 15 bases in between. DNA for the CDR3: TGTGCCAGCAGTTTAAGTCGGGGACTTCATTACGAGCAGTACTTC. It translates to CASSLSRGLHYEQYF.

The CDR3 loop reads CASSEFRTGGLGETQYF. CDR3 bases: TGTGCCAGCAGTGAATTCCGGACAGGGGGCTTGGGAGAGACCCAGTACTTC. This rearrangement joins TRBV25-1 to TRBJ2-5, with TRBD1 matching 11 bases. Trimming at V came to 1 base and at J to 4 bases, leaving 8 bases not matched to a gene. Germline assignment: CDR1 MGHDK and CDR2 SYGVNS. The CDR3 is made up of 17 amino acids.

This clone has only one observation. V is TRBV28 and J is TRBJ2-1; D ambiguous. CDR1 and CDR2 from the germline V gene are MDHEN and SYDVKM. V was trimmed by 1 base and J by 9 bases, leaving 16 bases between them. This CDR3 has 15 amino acids. Here the CDR3 DNA reads TGTGCCAGCAGTTTATTCCGTTCTAAAGTCAGTGAGCAGTTCTTC. Protein product: CASSLFRSKVSEQFF.

The V gene is TRBV19, the J gene TRBJ1-5; D is ambiguous. The CDR3 consists of 14 residues. Germline loops: CDR1 LNHDA, CDR2 SQIVND (reference sequence). V was pared by 3 bases and J by 4 bases, with 10 bases between. The DNA of the CDR3 is TGTGCCAGTAGTATGTTCAGTCTAAATCAGCCCCAGCATTTT. Its protein is CASSMFSLNQPQHF.

Only one count was recorded for this clone. This chain connects TRBV6-5 to TRBJ1-5; tentative D call: TRBD1 (6 bases). The germline CDR1 and CDR2 sequences are MNHEY and SVGAGI. This CDR3 has 12 amino acids. V was pared by 8 bases and J by 3 bases, with 8 bases between. The CDR3 spells CASGGANQPQHF. The CDR3 coding sequence is TGTGCCAGCGGGGGGGCCAATCAGCCCCAGCATTTT.

V usage is TRBV7-9 and J usage is TRBJ1-2; D is uncertain. Trimming stripped 7 bases from V and 5 bases from J, with 11 bases between. The germline gives CDR1 SEHNR, CDR2 FQNEAQ (reference sequence). This CDR3 has 12 amino acids. CDR3 amino acids: CASTLGGYGYTF. In nucleotides, the CDR3 is TGTGCCAGCACCCTGGGTGGGTATGGCTACACCTTC.

Points on this clone: This same CDR3 is encoded by further DNA sequences in the sample. The chain carries TRBV14 and TRBJ2-7; TRBD1 matches 7 bases. V lost 6 bases, J lost 1 base, and 6 bases stayed unmatched. Per germline, CDR1 SGHDN and CDR2 FVKESK. The CDR3 covers 14 residues. The chain's CDR3 is CASSPQGFSYEQYF. The CDR3, as DNA: TGTGCCAGCAGTCCACAGGGGTTTTCCTACGAGCAGTACTTC.

The chain joins TRBV7-6 to TRBJ2-2, with 7 bases that match TRBD1. This CDR3 is 13 amino acids long. Per the germline V gene, CDR1 is SGHVS and CDR2 is FNYEAQ. DNA for the CDR3: TGTGCAATAGGGGGCTATAACACCGGGGAGCTGTTTTTT. It codes for CAIGGYNTGELFF.